This T cell receptor beta chain derives from a study of vaccination and CD4 T cells after COVID-19. Germline lookup yields CDR1 KGHDR and CDR2 SFDVKD. The CDR3 is made up of 16 amino acids. The junction had 4 bases not matched to a gene; V was cut back by 0 bases and J by 3 bases. Cultured CD4+ T-cell DNA underwent Oncomine TCR Beta short-read sequencing. Genomic DNA from cultured CD4+ T cells was extracted. TCRdb re-called the PCR reads with MiXCR, one entry per CDR3 protein. The table records thousands of distinct CDR3 sequences, around 35% of them present only once. Remarks on this clonotype: Its antigen is still unknown.

The sample's treatment: roughly 11-day PBMC culture with coronavirus spike peptide pools or control peptides (ViraFEST assay). During the years 2011-2018, before the COVID-19 pandemic, the unexposed donor's CD4+ T cells were collected. This sequence joins TRBV24-1 and TRBJ2-3; 8 bases map to TRBD1. This sequence was found in a human donor in good health. Sequencing input: CD4+ T cells from blood, cultured in vitro. CDR3 DNA: TGTGCCACCAGTGATTTGGGACAGGGAAGAACAGATACGCAGTATTTT. Its translation: CATSDLGQGRTDTQYF.